One and the same sample provided the 6 T cell receptor beta chains below, sequenced in a study of cytomegalovirus exposure and HLA in healthy donors. PCR employed 60 Vbeta and 13 Jbeta primers. Generated by immunoSEQ multiplex PCR, the TCRdb table keeps only in-frame clones and is missing some. Counted here are 95,000 to 150,000 clones, around 85% occurring once; the ten biggest clones make up approximately 4%. The sample was PBMCs. These receptor sequences come from a man aged 18 to 30 in good health and CMV-seropositive.

As DNA, the CDR3 is TGCGCCAGCAGCCCAGGAGCGGGGGGTTTCGAGACCCAGTACTTC. Amino acid sequence: CASSPGAGGFETQYF. V gene TRBV4-1 combines with J gene TRBJ2-5; 9 bases align to TRBD2. This CDR3 comprises 15 residues. CDR1 and CDR2 (germline): MGHRA, YSYEKL. Trimming cost V 4 bases and J 5 bases; bases outside gene matches: 8.

The V call is TRBV6-1, the J call TRBJ2-5, with a weak D call TRBD1 (6 bases). There are 14 residues in the CDR3. Trimming removed 2 bases at V and 4 bases at J, with 11 bases between. Germline CDR1 reads MNHNS; CDR2 reads SASEGT. The CDR3 sequence: CASSELRGGETQYF. The CDR3 region has the DNA TGTGCCAGCAGTGAACTCAGGGGTGGAGAGACCCAGTACTTC.

The rearrangement links TRBV10-3 to TRBJ1-1; tentative D call: TRBD1 (6 bases). The CDR3 totals 13 residues. V gave up 11 bases and J gave up 1 base, with 14 bases separating them. Germline V CDR1 and CDR2: ENHRY, SYGVKD. CDR3 bases: TGTGCCTCCGCGACAGGACGGAACACTGAAGCTTTCTTT. It is translated as CASATGRNTEAFF.

V gene TRBV7-9 combines with J gene TRBJ2-7, with TRBD1 matching 9 bases. The germline gives CDR1 SEHNR, CDR2 FQNEAQ (reference sequence). Trimming took 5 bases from V and 3 from J; bases not matched to a gene: 2. The CDR3 is 13 amino acids. This CDR3 is CASSPTGGYEQYF. The CDR3 DNA reads as TGTGCCAGCAGCCCGACAGGGGGCTACGAGCAGTACTTC.

This clone was observed once. V usage is TRBV7-8 and J usage is TRBJ1-2; 7 nucleotides agree with TRBD1. J gave up 8 bases and V 4 bases, and 10 bases lay outside the gene matches. The CDR3 totals 14 residues. Per the germline V gene, CDR1 is SGHVS and CDR2 is FQNEAQ. The CDR3 bases are TGTGCCAGCAGCTCGCAAATGGGACAGCGCGGCTACACCTTC. Translation: CASSSQMGQRGYTF.

The chain links TRBV9 to TRBJ2-7; TRBD1 is a possible D gene (6 bases). The CDR3 is 14 residues long. The ends were cut back, 0 bases at V and 2 bases at J, with 9 bases in the middle. Germline loops: CDR1 SGDLS, CDR2 YYNGEE. The CDR3 nucleotides are TGTGCCAGCAGCGTAGGGGCAGGGGCCTACGAGCAGTACTTC. It codes for CASSVGAGAYEQYF.